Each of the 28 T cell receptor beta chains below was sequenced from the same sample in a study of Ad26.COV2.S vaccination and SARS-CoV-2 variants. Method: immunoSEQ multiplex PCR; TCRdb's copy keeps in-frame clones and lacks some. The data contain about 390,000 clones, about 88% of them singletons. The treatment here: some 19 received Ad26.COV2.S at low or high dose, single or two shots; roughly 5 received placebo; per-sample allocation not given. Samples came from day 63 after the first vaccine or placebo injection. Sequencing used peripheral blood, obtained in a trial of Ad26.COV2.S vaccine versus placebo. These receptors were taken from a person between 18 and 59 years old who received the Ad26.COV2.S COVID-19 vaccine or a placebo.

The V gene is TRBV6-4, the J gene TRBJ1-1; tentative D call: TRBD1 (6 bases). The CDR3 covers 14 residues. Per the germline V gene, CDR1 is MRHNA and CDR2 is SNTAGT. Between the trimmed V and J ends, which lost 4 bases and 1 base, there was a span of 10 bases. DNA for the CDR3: TGTGCCAGCAGTGTGGAAGGGGGGAACACTGAAGCTTTCTTT. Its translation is CASSVEGGNTEAFF.

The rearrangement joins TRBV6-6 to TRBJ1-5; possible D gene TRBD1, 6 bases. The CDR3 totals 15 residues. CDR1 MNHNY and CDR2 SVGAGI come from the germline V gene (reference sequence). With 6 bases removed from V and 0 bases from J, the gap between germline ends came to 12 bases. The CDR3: CASSILQGSNQPQHF. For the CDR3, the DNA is TGTGCCAGCAGCATACTACAGGGTAGCAATCAGCCCCAGCATTTT.

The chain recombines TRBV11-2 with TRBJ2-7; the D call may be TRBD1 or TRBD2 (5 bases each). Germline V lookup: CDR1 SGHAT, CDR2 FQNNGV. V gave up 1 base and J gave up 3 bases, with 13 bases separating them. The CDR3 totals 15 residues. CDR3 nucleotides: TGTGCCAGCAGCTTAGGGGCAGGGAGAGGCTACGAGCAGTACTTC. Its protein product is CASSLGAGRGYEQYF.

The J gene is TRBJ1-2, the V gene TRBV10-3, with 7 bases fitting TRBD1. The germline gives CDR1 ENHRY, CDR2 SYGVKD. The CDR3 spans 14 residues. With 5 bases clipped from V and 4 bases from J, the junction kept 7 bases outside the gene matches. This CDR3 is CAISPGQFVYGYTF. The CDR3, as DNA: TGTGCCATCAGTCCGGGACAGTTTGTCTATGGCTACACCTTC.

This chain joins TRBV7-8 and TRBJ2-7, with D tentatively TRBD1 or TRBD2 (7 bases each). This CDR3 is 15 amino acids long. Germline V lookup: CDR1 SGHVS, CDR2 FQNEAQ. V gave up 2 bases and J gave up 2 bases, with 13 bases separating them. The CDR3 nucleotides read TGTGCCAGCAGCTTAAGACAGGGAGGGACCTACGAGCAGTACTTC. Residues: CASSLRQGGTYEQYF.

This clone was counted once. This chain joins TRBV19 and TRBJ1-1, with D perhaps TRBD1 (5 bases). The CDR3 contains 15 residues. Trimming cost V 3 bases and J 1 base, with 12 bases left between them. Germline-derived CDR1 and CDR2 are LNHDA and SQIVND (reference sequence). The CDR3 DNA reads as TGTGCCAGTAGTATGAGGGAGGGGCGGAACACTGAAGCTTTCTTT. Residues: CASSMREGRNTEAFF.

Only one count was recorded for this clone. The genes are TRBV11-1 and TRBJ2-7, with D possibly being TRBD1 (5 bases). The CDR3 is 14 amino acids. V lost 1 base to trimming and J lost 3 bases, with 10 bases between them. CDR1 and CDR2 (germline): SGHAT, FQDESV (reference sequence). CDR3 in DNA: TGTGCCAGCAGCTTAGGCAGGGCCGACTACGAGCAGTACTTC. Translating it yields CASSLGRADYEQYF.

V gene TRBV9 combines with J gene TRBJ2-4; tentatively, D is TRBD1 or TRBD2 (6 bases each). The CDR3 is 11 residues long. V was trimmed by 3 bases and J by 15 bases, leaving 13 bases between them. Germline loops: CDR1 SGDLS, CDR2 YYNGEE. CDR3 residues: CASSGWRGVYF. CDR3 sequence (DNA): TGTGCCAGCAGCGGATGGAGGGGGGTGTACTTC.

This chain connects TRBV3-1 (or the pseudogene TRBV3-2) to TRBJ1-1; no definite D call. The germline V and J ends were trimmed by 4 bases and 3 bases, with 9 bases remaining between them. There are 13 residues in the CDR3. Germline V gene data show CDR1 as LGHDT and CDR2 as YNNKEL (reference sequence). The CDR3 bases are TGTGCCAGCAGCCCCGGGCGGCACACTGAAGCTTTCTTT. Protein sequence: CASSPGRHTEAFF.

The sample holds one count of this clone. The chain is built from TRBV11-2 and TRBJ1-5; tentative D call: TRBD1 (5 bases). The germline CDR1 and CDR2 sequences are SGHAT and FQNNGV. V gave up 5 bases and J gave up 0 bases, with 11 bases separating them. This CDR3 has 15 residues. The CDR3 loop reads CASSNGGYSNQPQHF. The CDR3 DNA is TGTGCCAGCAGCAACGGGGGATATAGCAATCAGCCCCAGCATTTT.

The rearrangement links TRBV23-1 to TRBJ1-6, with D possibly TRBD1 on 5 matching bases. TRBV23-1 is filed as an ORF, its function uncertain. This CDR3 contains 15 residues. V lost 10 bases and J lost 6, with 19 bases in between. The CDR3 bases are TGCGCCACCCCCAAGGGGAGAGGTGGTAATTCACCCCTCCACTTT. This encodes CATPKGRGGNSPLHF.

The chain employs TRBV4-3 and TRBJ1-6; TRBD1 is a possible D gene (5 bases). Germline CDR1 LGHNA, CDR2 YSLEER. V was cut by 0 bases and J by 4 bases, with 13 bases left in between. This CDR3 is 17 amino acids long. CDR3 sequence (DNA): TGCGCCAGCAGCCAAGATTTCGGGGAGGGGTATAATTCACCCCTCCACTTT. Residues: CASSQDFGEGYNSPLHF.

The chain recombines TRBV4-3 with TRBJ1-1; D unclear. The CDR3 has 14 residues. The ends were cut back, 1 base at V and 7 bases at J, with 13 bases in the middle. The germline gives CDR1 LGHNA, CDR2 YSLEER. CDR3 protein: CASSQGIYPGEAFF. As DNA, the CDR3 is TGCGCCAGCAGCCAAGGGATTTACCCCGGTGAAGCTTTCTTT.

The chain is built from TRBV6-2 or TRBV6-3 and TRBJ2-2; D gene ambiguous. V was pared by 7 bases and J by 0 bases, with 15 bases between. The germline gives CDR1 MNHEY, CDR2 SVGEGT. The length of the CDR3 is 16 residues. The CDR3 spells CASTPARLTNTGELFF. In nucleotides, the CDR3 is TGTGCCAGCACCCCGGCGAGGCTCACGAACACCGGGGAGCTGTTTTTT.

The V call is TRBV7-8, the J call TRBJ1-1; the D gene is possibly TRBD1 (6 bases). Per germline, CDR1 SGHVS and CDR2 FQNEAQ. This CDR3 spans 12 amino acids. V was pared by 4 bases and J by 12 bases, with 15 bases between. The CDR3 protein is CASSSRTGKTFF. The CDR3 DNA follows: TGTGCCAGCAGCTCACGAACAGGGAAAACTTTCTTT.

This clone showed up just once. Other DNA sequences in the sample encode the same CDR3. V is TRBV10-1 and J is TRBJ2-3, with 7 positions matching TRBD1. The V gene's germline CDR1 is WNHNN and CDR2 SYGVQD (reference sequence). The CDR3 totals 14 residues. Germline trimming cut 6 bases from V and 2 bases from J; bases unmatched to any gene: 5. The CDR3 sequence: CASSSGQITDTQYF. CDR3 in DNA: TGCGCCAGCAGCTCGGGACAGATCACAGATACGCAGTATTTT.

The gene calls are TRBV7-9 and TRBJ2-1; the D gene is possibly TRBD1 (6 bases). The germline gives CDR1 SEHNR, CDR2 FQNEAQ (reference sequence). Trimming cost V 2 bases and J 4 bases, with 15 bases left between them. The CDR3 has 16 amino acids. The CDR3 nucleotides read TGTGCCAGCAGCTTAATCGAGGGGGAACCTTACAATGAGCAGTTCTTC. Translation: CASSLIEGEPYNEQFF.

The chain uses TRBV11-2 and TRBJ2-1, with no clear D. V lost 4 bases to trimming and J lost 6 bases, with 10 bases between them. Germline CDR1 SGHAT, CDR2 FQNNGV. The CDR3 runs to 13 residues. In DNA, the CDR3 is TGTGCCAGCAGCTACCCCGCGGTCAATGAGCAGTTCTTC. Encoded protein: CASSYPAVNEQFF.

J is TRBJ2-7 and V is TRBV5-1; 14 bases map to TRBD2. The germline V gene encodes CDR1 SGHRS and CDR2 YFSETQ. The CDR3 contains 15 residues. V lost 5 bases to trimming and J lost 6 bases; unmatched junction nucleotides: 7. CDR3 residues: CASRQGLAGVIEQYF. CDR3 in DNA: TGCGCCAGCAGACAGGGACTAGCGGGGGTGATCGAGCAGTACTTC.

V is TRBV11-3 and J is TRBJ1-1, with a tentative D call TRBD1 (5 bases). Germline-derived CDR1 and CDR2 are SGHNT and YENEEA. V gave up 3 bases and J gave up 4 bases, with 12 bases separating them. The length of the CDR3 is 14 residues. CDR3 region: CASSFAGAATEAFF. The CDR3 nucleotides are TGTGCCAGCAGCTTCGCCGGGGCGGCCACTGAAGCTTTCTTT.

The CDR3 nucleotides read TGTGCCTGGAGTGTAAAGGGACAGGGTTATGAAAAACTGTTTTTT. It specifies CAWSVKGQGYEKLFF. The rearrangement links TRBV30 to TRBJ1-4; TRBD1 matches at 9 bases. Germline V CDR1 and CDR2: GTSNPN, SVGIG (reference sequence). V dropped 0 bases and J dropped 6; count of bases not matched to a gene: 5. The CDR3 loop spans 15 amino acids.

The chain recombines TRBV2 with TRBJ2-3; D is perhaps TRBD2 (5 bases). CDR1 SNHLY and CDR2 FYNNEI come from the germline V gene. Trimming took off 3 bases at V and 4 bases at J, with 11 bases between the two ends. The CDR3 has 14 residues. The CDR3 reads CASSEASRSDTQYF. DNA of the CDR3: TGTGCCAGCAGTGAGGCTAGCAGGTCAGATACGCAGTATTTT.

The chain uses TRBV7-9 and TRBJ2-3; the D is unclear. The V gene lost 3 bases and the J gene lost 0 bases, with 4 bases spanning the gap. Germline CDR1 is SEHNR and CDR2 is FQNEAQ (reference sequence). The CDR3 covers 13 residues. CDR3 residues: CASSFGSTDTQYF. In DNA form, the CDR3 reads TGTGCCAGCAGCTTCGGCAGCACAGATACGCAGTATTTT.

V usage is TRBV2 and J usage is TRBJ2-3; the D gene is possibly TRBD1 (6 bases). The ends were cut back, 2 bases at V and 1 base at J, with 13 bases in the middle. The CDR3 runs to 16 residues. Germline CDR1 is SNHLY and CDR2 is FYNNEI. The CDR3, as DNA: TGTGCCAGCAGTGAAATGAGACCAGGGGGCACAGATACGCAGTATTTT. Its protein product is CASSEMRPGGTDTQYF.

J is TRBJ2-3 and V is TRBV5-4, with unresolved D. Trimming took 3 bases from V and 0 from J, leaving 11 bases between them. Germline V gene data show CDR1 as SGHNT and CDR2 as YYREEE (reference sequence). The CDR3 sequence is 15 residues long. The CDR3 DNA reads TGTGCCAGCAGCTCAACTGGGCCGAGCACAGATACGCAGTATTTT. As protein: CASSSTGPSTDTQYF.

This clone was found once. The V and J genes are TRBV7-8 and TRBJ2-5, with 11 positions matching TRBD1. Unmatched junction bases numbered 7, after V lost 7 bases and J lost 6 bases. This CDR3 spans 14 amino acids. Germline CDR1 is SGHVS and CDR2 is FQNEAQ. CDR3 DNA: TGTGCCAGCAACCCGGGACAGGGGGTTAAGACCCAGTACTTC. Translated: CASNPGQGVKTQYF.

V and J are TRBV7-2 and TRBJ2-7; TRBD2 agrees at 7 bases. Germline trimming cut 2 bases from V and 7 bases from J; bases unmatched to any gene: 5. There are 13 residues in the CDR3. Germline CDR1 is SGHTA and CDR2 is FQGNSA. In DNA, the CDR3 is TGTGCCAGCAGCTTAAGACTAGCTGATGAGCAGTACTTC. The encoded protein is CASSLRLADEQYF.

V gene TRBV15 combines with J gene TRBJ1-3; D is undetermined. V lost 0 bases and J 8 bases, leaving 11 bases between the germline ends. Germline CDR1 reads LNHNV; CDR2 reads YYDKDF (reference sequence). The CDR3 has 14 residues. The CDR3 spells CATSRDRSTYTIYF. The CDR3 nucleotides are TGTGCCACCAGCAGAGATCGTTCGACTTACACCATATATTTT.